The 20 T cell receptor beta chains below come from one sample, sequenced in a study of early T cells in non-severe SARS-CoV-2 infection. MiXCR, applied by TCRdb to the 5' RACE reads, yields one record per CDR3 protein. The sample holds about 55,000 distinct CDR3 sequences, about 13% seen once. The sequenced sample was whole blood, obtained at baseline. These receptors originate from an adult who was a healthcare worker with PCR-confirmed SARS-CoV-2 infection or an uninfected control (not recorded which).

This clonotype was counted between two and nine times. J is TRBJ2-7 and V is TRBV7-2, with D maybe TRBD1 (5 bases). The V end lost 4 bases, the J end lost 4 bases, and 11 bases lay between the germline ends. This CDR3 spans 13 amino acids. Germline V lookup: CDR1 SGHTA, CDR2 FQGNSA. DNA for the CDR3: TGTGCCAGCAGCTCACAGGTCTTATACGAGCAGTACTTC. Amino acid sequence: CASSSQVLYEQYF. The full variable domain, rest sourced from reference TRBV7-2 and TRBJ2-7, is GAGVSQSPSNKVTEKGKDVELRCDPISGHTALYWYRQSLGQGLEFLIYFQGNSAPDKSGLPSDRFSAERTGGSVSTLTIQRTQQEDSAVYLCASSSQVLYEQYFGPGTRLTVT.

The chain carries TRBV11-1 and TRBJ2-5; TRBD2 matches at 7 bases. V lost 5 bases and J lost 9; bases outside the gene matches: 15. CDR3 size: 15 residues. The germline gives CDR1 SGHAT, CDR2 FQDESV (reference sequence). DNA for the CDR3: TGTGCCAGCAGCCCTTCCTGGACTAGTGGGAAGGCCCAGTACTTC. Amino acid sequence: CASSPSWTSGKAQYF.

In its sample, this clonotype was seen many times. The chain has TRBV11-2 and TRBJ2-1; 7 bases map to TRBD2. CDR3 length: 16 amino acids. V lost 1 base and J lost 2; bases outside the gene matches: 5. CDR1 and CDR2 from the germline V gene are SGHAT and FQNNGV. CDR3 region: CASSLGASGTYNEQFF. CDR3 DNA sequence: TGTGCCAGCAGCTTAGGGGCTAGCGGAACCTACAATGAGCAGTTCTTC.

This clonotype is deemed large. The rearrangement uses TRBV20-1 and TRBJ2-1; 14 bases fit TRBD2. Germline V lookup: CDR1 DFQATT, CDR2 SNEGSKA (reference sequence). The CDR3 length is 20 residues. Trimming at V came to 3 bases and at J to 2 bases, leaving 15 bases not matched to a gene. CDR3 residues: CSASTIPGTSGSTTYNEQFF. In DNA form, the CDR3 reads TGCAGTGCTAGTACTATCCCCGGGACTAGCGGGAGTACCACCTACAATGAGCAGTTCTTC.

This clonotype was seen repeatedly, ten times or more. The rearrangement uses TRBV2 and TRBJ2-3; 9 nucleotides align to TRBD1. The CDR3 is 15 residues long. CDR1 SNHLY and CDR2 FYNNEI come from the germline V gene. After removal of 8 bases from V and 0 bases from J, the junction contained 6 bases not matched to a gene. In DNA form, the CDR3 reads TGTGCCAGCCGCGGACAGGGGACTAGCACAGATACGCAGTATTTT. Translating it yields CASRGQGTSTDTQYF. The variable domain in full, with the rest retrieved from reference TRBV2 and TRBJ2-3, is EPEVTQTPSHQVTQMGQEVILRCVPISNHLYFYWYRQILGQKVEFLVSFYNNEISEKSEIFDDQFSVERPDGSNFTLKIRSTKLEDSAMYFCASRGQGTSTDTQYFGPGTRLTVL.

This clonotype was observed a few times. The chain couples TRBV6-2 or TRBV6-3 to TRBJ2-3, with D possibly being TRBD1 (7 bases). This CDR3 has 14 residues. Germline lookup yields CDR1 MNHEY and CDR2 SVGEGT. The V end lost 4 bases, the J end lost 6 bases, and 14 bases lay between the germline ends. This chain's CDR3 is CASSSGGGIDTQYF. The CDR3 bases are TGTGCCAGCAGTTCAGGAGGGGGCATTGATACGCAGTATTTT.

This clonotype appeared a few times. This chain connects TRBV6-5 to TRBJ2-1; D is possibly TRBD2 (7 bases). The CDR3 has 14 amino acids. V was clipped by 2 bases and J by 10 bases, with 15 bases between them. CDR1 and CDR2 (germline): MNHEY, SVGAGI. CDR3 nucleotides: TGTGCCAGCAGTTACACGGCGCGGGGGCACGAGCAGTTCTTC. It encodes CASSYTARGHEQFF.

This chain joins TRBV27 and TRBJ2-3; 7 nucleotides agree with TRBD2. Trimming took 3 bases from V and 5 from J; bases not matched to a gene: 14. The CDR3 is made up of 17 amino acids. Looked up from germline, CDR1 is MNHEY and CDR2 is SMNVEV (reference sequence). The CDR3 nucleotides read TGTGCCAGCAGTTTGAGCACGTGGCGGGAGTTAAAAGATACGCAGTATTTT. This codes for CASSLSTWRELKDTQYF.

The chain has TRBV21-1 and TRBJ1-5; TRBD1 was called by the table and not checked on the DNA. TRBV21-1 is classified as a pseudogene. This CDR3 region has 17 residues. Here the CDR3 DNA reads TGTGCCAGCAGCAAAGCCGGGACCCTGTATAGCAATCAGCCCCAGCATTTT. This translates into CASSKAGTLYSNQPQHF.

This chain uses TRBV3-1 with TRBJ1-6; 8 bases map to TRBD1. The CDR3 sequence is 15 residues long. Germline V CDR1 and CDR2: LGHDT, YNNKEL (reference sequence). V shed 1 base and J 12 bases; nucleotides not matched to a gene: 8. CDR3 sequence: CASSQVSGGPGPLHF. The CDR3, as DNA: TGTGCCAGCAGCCAAGTTTCAGGGGGCCCCGGACCCCTCCACTTT.

This clonotype was detected only a few times. This chain joins TRBV6-1 and TRBJ2-3; weak D call: TRBD2 (6 bases). The V gene lost 3 bases and the J gene lost 4 bases, with 14 bases spanning the gap. The length of the CDR3 is 15 residues. Per germline, CDR1 MNHNS and CDR2 SASEGT. Here the CDR3 reads CASSEGGGGADTQYF. Written as DNA, the CDR3 is TGTGCCAGCAGTGAGGGGGGAGGAGGGGCAGATACGCAGTATTTT.

This clonotype was counted a few times. The V and J genes are TRBV28 and TRBJ2-7; D gene unclear. The CDR3 is 12 residues long. Germline V gene data show CDR1 as MDHEN and CDR2 as SYDVKM. V shed 3 bases and J shed 4 bases, with 7 bases lying between them. The CDR3 bases are TGTGCCAGCAGTTTTTTAATTTACGAGCAGTACTTC. Translating gives CASSFLIYEQYF.

This sequence joins TRBV15 and TRBJ2-1; no definite D call. Germline V gene data show CDR1 as LNHNV and CDR2 as YYDKDF (reference sequence). Trimming pared 1 base from V and 5 bases from J, leaving 15 bases between. The CDR3 is 16 residues long. The CDR3 nucleotides read TGTGCCACCAGCAGAGCCGTAGATTCCATTGACAATGAGCAGTTCTTC. Translation: CATSRAVDSIDNEQFF.

This clonotype was counted only a few times. The chain couples TRBV5-4 to TRBJ1-1; 11 nucleotides agree with TRBD1. The CDR3 has 18 amino acids. J lost 6 bases, V lost 0 bases, and 13 bases had no gene match. Looked up from germline, CDR1 is SGHNT and CDR2 is YYREEE (reference sequence). DNA for the CDR3: TGTGCCAGCAGCTTGGCACCCCTCGGGACAGGGGGGTTCGCTGAAGCTTTCTTT. Translating gives CASSLAPLGTGGFAEAFF. The full variable domain, in which reference TRBV5-4 and TRBJ1-1 provide the parts outside the CDR3, is ETGVTQSPTHLIKTRGQQVTLRCSSQSGHNTVSWYQQALGQGPQFIFQYYREEENGRGNFPPRFSGLQFPNYSSELNVNALELDDSALYLCASSLAPLGTGGFAEAFFGQGTRLTVV.

There are a few counts of this clonotype. The chain recombines TRBV6-1 with TRBJ1-2; weak D call: TRBD1 (5 bases). The germline V gene encodes CDR1 MNHNS and CDR2 SASEGT. V lost 2 bases to trimming and J lost 3 bases, with 10 bases between them. This CDR3 has 14 residues. In nucleotides, the CDR3 is TGTGCCAGCAGTGAAACAGTGGGGGACTATGGCTACACCTTC. It translates to CASSETVGDYGYTF.

This clonotype occurred a few times. The rearrangement uses TRBV28 and TRBJ1-2; D ambiguous. Trimming removed 3 bases at V and 4 bases at J, with 12 bases between. This CDR3 is built from 14 residues. In germline, CDR1 is MDHEN, CDR2 SYDVKM. This chain's CDR3 is CASSLVSASYGYTF. The CDR3 DNA sequence: TGTGCCAGCAGTTTGGTCTCGGCTAGCTATGGCTACACCTTC.

The genes are TRBV11-3 and TRBJ2-7; D ambiguous. V was shortened by 0 bases and J by 3 bases, with 6 bases between the two germline ends. CDR3 length equals 13 residues. Germline V gene data show CDR1 as SGHNT and CDR2 as YENEEA. The CDR3 DNA reads as TGTGCCAGCAGCTTAGATGACTTCTACGAGCAGTACTTC. This encodes CASSLDDFYEQYF. The full variable domain, its missing parts supplied by reference TRBV11-3 and TRBJ2-7, is EAGVVQSPRYKIIEKKQPVAFWCNPISGHNTLYWYLQNLGQGPELLIRYENEEAVDDSQLPKDRFSAERLKGVDSTLKIQPAELGDSAVYLCASSLDDFYEQYFGPGTRLTVT.

This clonotype was observed at least ten times. The V call is TRBV4-3, the J call TRBJ2-3; 10 positions agree with TRBD2. Trimming at V came to 1 base and at J to 5 bases, leaving 3 bases not matched to a gene. CDR3 length: 15 residues. CDR1 is LGHNA and CDR2 is YSLEER in the germline V gene. The CDR3 sequence: CASSQGSSGRDTQYF. For the CDR3, the DNA is TGCGCCAGCAGCCAAGGTTCTAGCGGGAGAGATACGCAGTATTTT.

This clonotype occurred many times. This chain links TRBV20-1 with TRBJ1-5; no reliable D call. The CDR3 runs to 12 residues. The germline V gene encodes CDR1 DFQATT and CDR2 SNEGSKA (reference sequence). Trimming cost V 6 bases and J 2 bases, with 8 bases left between them. For the CDR3, the DNA is TGCAGTGCCCCCTGGGGCAATCAGCCCCAGCATTTT. Residues: CSAPWGNQPQHF.

This clonotype was recorded a few times. The rearrangement uses TRBV18 and TRBJ1-1, with D unresolved. V was clipped by 3 bases and J by 13 bases, with 27 bases between them. Germline-derived CDR1 and CDR2 are KGHSH and LQKENI. This CDR3 contains 16 residues. CDR3 sequence reads: CASSPADRVAFGHVFF. As DNA, the CDR3 is TGTGCCAGCTCACCCGCCGATCGGGTGGCCTTTGGGCACGTTTTCTTT.